This TCR beta chain emerged from a study of T cell changes during pregnancy in multiple sclerosis. Sequencing used immunoSEQ multiplex PCR; TCRdb keeps in-frame clones, though not all of them. The table has tens of thousands of clones, 85% to 95% seen once. The germline V and J ends were trimmed by 4 bases and 0 bases, with 11 bases remaining between them. The CDR3 spans 15 residues. From germline, CDR1 is SGHTA and CDR2 FQGTGA. The TCR was taken from a female donor with multiple sclerosis, enrolled in a pregnancy study. V gene TRBV7-3 combines with J gene TRBJ2-3; D not resolved. Sequenced material: peripheral blood, taken in the third trimester of pregnancy. CDR3 coding DNA: TGTGCCAGCAGCTCCTACGAGGCTAGCACAGATACGCAGTATTTT. It codes for CASSSYEASTDTQYF.